This T cell receptor (beta chain) was profiled in a study of STAT5B mutations in CD4+ large granular lymphocyte leukemia. Notes on this clone: Its antigen is undetermined.

Whole-study results and caveats: TRBV06-family usage was enriched in top patient clones (8/27) versus controls (2/35).

Germline V gives CDR1 SGHTA, CDR2 FQGNSA. The CDR3 contains 15 residues. V lost 3 bases and J lost 2, with 14 bases in between. Sequenced by immunoSEQ multiplex PCR; TCRdb stores in-frame clones only, minus some. The sample has fewer than 35,000 clones; roughly 71% are singletons. The J gene is TRBJ2-7, the V gene TRBV7-2, with D maybe TRBD1 (5 bases). This receptor was identified in a human donor in good health. Material: CD4+ T cells from blood buffy coats. This CDR3 reads CASSLVGQGPYEQYF. CDR3 in DNA: TGTGCCAGCAGCTTGGTGGGGCAGGGCCCCTACGAGCAGTACTTC.